Reported below is one T cell receptor beta chain. As yet, its antigen is unknown. The source of the sample is a study of immune evolution from preneoplasia to lung adenocarcinoma. The study, taken as a whole, reports: Normal lung had highest clonality; later lesions appeared denser, more diverse. Compared with EGFR-mutant or double wild-type lesions, KRAS-mutant nodules were more clonal.

Only in-frame clones appear in the TCRdb table, and some are missing; sequencing was by immunoSEQ multiplex PCR. The data show about 41,000 clones, with around 80% seen just once and approximately 4.8% held by the top ten. H&E slides confirmed each diagnosis, reviewed by two pathologists independently. The CDR3 contains 18 residues. V shed 3 bases and J 3 bases; nucleotides not matched to a gene: 11. Germline CDR1 and CDR2: SGHRS and YFSETQ. J is TRBJ2-3 and V is TRBV5-1, with 12 bases lining up with TRBD2. The specimen sequenced was FFPE invasive lung adenocarcinoma tissue. This clonotype was obtained from a person between 55 and 70 years old with lung adenocarcinoma. For the CDR3, the DNA is TGCGCCAGCAGCTATCAGACTAGCGGGAGTGGTTTGACAGATACGCAGTATTTT. Its translation: CASSYQTSGSGLTDTQYF.